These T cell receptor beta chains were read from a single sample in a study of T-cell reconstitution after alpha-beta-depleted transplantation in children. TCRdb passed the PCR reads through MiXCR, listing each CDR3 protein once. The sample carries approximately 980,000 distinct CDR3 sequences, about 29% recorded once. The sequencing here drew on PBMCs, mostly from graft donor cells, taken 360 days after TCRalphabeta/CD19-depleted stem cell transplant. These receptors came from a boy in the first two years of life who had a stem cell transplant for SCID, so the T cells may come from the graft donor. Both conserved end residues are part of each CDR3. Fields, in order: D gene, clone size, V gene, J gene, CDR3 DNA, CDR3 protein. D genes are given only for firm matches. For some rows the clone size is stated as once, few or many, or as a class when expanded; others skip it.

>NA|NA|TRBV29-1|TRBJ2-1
TGCAGCGGCGGGATCTACTACAATGAGCAGTTCTTC
CSGGIYYNEQFF
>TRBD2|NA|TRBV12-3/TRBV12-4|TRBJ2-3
TGTGCCAGCAGTTTACTCCTTTTTACTAGCGGGGGCACAGATACGCAGTATTTT
CASSLLLFTSGGTDTQYF
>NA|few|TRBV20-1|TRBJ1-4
TGCAGTGCTGTTAACATAAATGTTGAAAAACTGTTTTTT
CSAVNINVEKLFF
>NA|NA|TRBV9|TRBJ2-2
TGTGCCAGCAGCGCCCGACCAAGGATGTCGGGGGCCGGGGAGCTGTTTTTT
CASSARPRMSGAGELFF
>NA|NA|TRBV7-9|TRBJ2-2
TGTGCCAGCAGCTTACCGGCAGGGTCGGCCGGGGAGCTGTTTTTT
CASSLPAGSAGELFF
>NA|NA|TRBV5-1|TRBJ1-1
TGCGCCAGCAGCCCGGACTGGGCCAGGGTGAACACTGAAGCTTTCTTT
CASSPDWARVNTEAFF
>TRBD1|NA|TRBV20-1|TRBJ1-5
TGCAGTGCTCTGGACAGGCGATACAATCAGCCCCAGCATTTT
CSALDRRYNQPQHF
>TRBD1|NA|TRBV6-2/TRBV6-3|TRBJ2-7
TGTGCCAGCAGTAGCCCGACAGGGTTTTTACGCGAGCAGTACTTC
CASSSPTGFLREQYF
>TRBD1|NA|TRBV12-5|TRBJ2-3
TGTGCTAGTGGTTTGGTACAATTTGGGACAGCTATTTCCACAGATACGCAGTATTTT
CASGLVQFGTAISTDTQYF
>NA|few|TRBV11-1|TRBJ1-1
TGTGCCAGCAGCTTAACAGGGCGGGGGAACACTGAAGCTTTCTTT
CASSLTGRGNTEAFF
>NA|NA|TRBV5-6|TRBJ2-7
TGTGCCAGCAGCTTGGGCCCCCAGACCCTTGCTTACGAGCAGTACTTC
CASSLGPQTLAYEQYF
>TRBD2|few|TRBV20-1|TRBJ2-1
TGCAGTGCCCCAGGACTAGTCCGCGATGAGCAGTTCTTC
CSAPGLVRDEQFF
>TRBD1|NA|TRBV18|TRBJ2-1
TGTGCCAGCTCACCGATCCGACAGGGTCCGGGGATTCACAATGAGCAGTTCTTC
CASSPIRQGPGIHNEQFF
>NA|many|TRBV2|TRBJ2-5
TGTGCCAGCAGTGAAAGGTGGATGATAGAGACCCAGTACTTC
CASSERWMIETQYF
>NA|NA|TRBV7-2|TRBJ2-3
TGTGCCAGCAGCTTAGAGCTGGTCGGGCGCACAGATACGCAGTATTTT
CASSLELVGRTDTQYF